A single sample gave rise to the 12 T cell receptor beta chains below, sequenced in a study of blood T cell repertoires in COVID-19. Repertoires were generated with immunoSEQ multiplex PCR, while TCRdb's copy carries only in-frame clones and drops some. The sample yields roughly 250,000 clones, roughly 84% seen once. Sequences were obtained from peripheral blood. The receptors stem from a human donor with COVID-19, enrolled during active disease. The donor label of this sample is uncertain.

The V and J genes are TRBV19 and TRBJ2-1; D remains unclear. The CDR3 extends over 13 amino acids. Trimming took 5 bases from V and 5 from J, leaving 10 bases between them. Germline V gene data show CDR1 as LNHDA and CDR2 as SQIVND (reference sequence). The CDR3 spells CASSPDFDNEQFF. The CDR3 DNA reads TGTGCCAGTAGTCCCGACTTCGACAATGAGCAGTTCTTC.

The CDR3 is CSASNQGQEFEAFF. Here the CDR3 DNA reads TGCAGTGCTAGTAACCAGGGACAGGAGTTTGAAGCTTTCTTT. The V gene is TRBV20-1, the J gene TRBJ1-1; TRBD1 matches at 8 bases. The CDR3 has 14 residues. Germline assignment: CDR1 DFQATT and CDR2 SNEGSKA (reference sequence). J lost 7 bases, V lost 3 bases, and 10 bases had no gene match.

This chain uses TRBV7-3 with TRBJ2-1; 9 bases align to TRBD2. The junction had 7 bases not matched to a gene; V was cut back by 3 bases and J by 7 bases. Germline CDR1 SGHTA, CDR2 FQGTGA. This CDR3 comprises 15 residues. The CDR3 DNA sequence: TGTGCCAGCAGCTTCGTTGCGGGAGGGCGAAATGAGCAGTTCTTC. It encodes CASSFVAGGRNEQFF.

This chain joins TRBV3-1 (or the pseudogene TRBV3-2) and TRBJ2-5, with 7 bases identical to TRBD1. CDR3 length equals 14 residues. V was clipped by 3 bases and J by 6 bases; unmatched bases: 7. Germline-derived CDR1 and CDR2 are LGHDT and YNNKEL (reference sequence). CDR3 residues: CASSHGDRVKTQYF. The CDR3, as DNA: TGTGCCAGCAGCCACGGAGACAGGGTGAAGACCCAGTACTTC.

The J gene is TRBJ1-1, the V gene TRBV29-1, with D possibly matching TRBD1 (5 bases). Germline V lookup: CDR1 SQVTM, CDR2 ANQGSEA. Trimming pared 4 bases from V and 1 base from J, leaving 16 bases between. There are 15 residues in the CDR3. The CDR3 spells CSVAGIPGSNTEAFF. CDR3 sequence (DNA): TGCAGCGTTGCTGGGATCCCAGGGTCGAACACTGAAGCTTTCTTT.

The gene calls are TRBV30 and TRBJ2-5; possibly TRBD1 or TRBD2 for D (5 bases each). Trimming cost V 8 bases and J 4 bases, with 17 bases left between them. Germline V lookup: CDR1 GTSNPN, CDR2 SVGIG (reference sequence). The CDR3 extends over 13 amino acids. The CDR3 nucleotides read TGTGCCCGGGACGGAGAGCGGAGAGAGACCCAGTACTTC. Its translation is CARDGERRETQYF.

CDR3: CASSLAGGAQGGVNGYTF. The CDR3 nucleotides are TGTGCCAGCAGCTTAGCTGGGGGGGCACAGGGGGGCGTGAATGGCTACACCTTC. The chain has TRBV7-2 and TRBJ1-2; 8 bases agree with TRBD1. Germline V gives CDR1 SGHTA, CDR2 FQGNSA. The ends lost 0 bases at V and 6 bases at J; junction bases unmatched: 15. This CDR3 spans 18 amino acids.

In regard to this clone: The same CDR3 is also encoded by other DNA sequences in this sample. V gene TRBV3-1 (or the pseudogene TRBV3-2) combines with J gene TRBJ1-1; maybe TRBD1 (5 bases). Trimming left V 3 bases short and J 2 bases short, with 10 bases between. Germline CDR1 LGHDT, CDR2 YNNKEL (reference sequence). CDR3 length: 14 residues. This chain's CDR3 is CASSHTTGNTEAFF. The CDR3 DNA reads TGTGCCAGCAGCCATACTACAGGAAACACTGAAGCTTTCTTT.

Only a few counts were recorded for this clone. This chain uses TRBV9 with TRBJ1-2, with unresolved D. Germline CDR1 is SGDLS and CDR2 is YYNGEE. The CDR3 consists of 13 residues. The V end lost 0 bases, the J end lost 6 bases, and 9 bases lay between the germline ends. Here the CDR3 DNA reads TGTGCCAGCAGCGTAGTGGAGAACAATGGCTACACCTTC. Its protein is CASSVVENNGYTF.

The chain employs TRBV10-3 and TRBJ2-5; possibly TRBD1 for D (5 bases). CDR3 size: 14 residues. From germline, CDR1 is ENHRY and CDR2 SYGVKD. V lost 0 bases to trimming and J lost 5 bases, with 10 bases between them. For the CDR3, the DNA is TGTGCCATCAGTGAGTCAAGGGGATTCGAGACCCAGTACTTC. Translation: CAISESRGFETQYF.

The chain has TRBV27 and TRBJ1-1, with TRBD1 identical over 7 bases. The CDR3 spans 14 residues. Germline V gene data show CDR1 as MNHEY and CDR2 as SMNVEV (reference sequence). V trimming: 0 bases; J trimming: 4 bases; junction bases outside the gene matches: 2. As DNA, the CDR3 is TGTGCCAGCAGTTTATCCAGGGGGAGCACTGAAGCTTTCTTT. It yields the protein CASSLSRGSTEAFF.

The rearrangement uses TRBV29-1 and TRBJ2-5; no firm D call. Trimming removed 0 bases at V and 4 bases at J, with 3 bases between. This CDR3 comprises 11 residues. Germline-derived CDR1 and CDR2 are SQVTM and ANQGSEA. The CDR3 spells CSVEDLETQYF. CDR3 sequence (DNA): TGCAGCGTTGAAGATCTAGAGACCCAGTACTTC. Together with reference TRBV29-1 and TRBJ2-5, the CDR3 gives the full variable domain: SAVISQKPSRDICQRGTSLTIQCQVDSQVTMMFWYRQQPGQSLTLIATANQGSEATYESGFVIDKFPISRPNLTFSTLTVSNMSPEDSSIYLCSVEDLETQYFGPGTRLLVL.